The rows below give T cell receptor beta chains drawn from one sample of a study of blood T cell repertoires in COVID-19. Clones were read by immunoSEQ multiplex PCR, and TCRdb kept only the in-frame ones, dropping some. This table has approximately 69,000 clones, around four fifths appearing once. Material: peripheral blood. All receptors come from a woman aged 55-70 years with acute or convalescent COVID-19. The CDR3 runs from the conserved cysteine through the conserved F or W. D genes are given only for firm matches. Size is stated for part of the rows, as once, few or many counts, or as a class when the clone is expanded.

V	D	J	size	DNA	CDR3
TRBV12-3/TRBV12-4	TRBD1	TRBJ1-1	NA	TGTGCCAGCAGTTACAGGGGAAACACTGAAGCTTTCTTT	CASSYRGNTEAFF
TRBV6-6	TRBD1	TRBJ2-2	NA	TGTGCCAGCAGACGACCGGGACAGGAAGCCGGGGAGCTGTTTTTT	CASRRPGQEAGELFF
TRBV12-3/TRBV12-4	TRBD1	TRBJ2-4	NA	TGTGCCAGCAGTTCCCCGGGACAGGGGGCGGTGAACTTC	CASSSPGQGAVNF
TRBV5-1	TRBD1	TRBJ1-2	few	TGCGCCAGCAGCCTTTACTTACCGGGACAGGGTAACTATGGCTACACCTTC	CASSLYLPGQGNYGYTF
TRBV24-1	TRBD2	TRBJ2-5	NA	TGTGCCTCAAGGTCTAGCGGGAGCGAGACCCAGTACTTC	CASRSSGSETQYF
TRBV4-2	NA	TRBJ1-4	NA	TGTGCCAGCAGCCACCCCCCAGGGCATGGGAATGAAAAACTGTTTTTT	CASSHPPGHGNEKLFF
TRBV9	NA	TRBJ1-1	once	TGTGCCAGCAGCTTCCAGGGGAACACTGAAGCTTTCTTT	CASSFQGNTEAFF
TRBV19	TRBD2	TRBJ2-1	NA	TGTGCCAGTAGTAAAACTAGCGCCAGCTCCTACAATGAGCAGTTCTTC	CASSKTSASSYNEQFF
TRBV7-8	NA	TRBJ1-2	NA	TGTGCCAGCAGCTCTGGGGGAGGGTCCCGCGGCTATGGCTACACCTTC	CASSSGGGSRGYGYTF
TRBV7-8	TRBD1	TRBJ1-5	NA	TGTGCCAGCAGCTTAGCCAGGGGGTTGGAGTATCAGCCCCAGCATTTT	CASSLARGLEYQPQHF
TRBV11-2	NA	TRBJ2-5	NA	TGTGCCAGCACCCCAAGGGGGGGACGGATGTATGTGAAGACCCAGTACTTC	CASTPRGGRMYVKTQYF
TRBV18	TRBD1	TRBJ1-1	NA	TGTGCCAGCTCACCACCTTGGACAGGGGACTCTGAAGCTTTCTTT	CASSPPWTGDSEAFF
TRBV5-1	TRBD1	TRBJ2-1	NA	TGCGCCAGCAGCTCTCTCCCGGGACAGGGGGCCGATGAGCAGTTCTTC	CASSSLPGQGADEQFF
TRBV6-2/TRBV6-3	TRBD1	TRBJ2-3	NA	TGTGCCAGCAGTTACTCTCGGTTGGCAGGGGGCCAAAGGGATACGCAGTATTTT	CASSYSRLAGGQRDTQYF
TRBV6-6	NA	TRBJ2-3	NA	TGTGCCAGCAGTTACTCCCTTGATACGCAGTATTTT	CASSYSLDTQYF
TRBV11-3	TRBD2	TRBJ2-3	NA	TGTGCCAGCAGCCGCGGACTAGCGGGACGAGCCACAGATACGCAGTATTTT	CASSRGLAGRATDTQYF
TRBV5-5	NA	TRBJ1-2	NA	TGTGCCAGCAGCTTGGATGGGCGGGGCACTTATGGCTACACCTTC	CASSLDGRGTYGYTF
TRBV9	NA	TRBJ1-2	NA	TGTGCCAGCAGCGTAGATGGGCGGCAGGGGTACGGCTACACCTTC	CASSVDGRQGYGYTF